The present TCR beta chain was sequenced within a study of shared T cell receptors in the human thymus. Some clones are missing from TCRdb's copy, which holds only in-frame ones; the method was immunoSEQ multiplex PCR. The table lists 630,000 or so clones, more than 70% of them singletons. This clone was picked up a small number of times. Germline CDR1 KGHSH, CDR2 LQKENI. V was clipped by 3 bases and J by 3 bases, with 11 bases between them. This CDR3 is 15 amino acids long. These data were also filed under a second study, of human thymus T cells. That paper states: The source of the thymus tissue was resections taken during corrective heart surgery. There appeared to be biased usage of V and J genes in thymic and blood repertoires.

The source is a boy younger than two with a congenital heart defect. Sequenced material: thymocytes. V gene TRBV18 combines with J gene TRBJ1-4; a possible D gene is TRBD1 (5 bases). The CDR3 DNA is TGTGCCAGCTCACCTCAGGGACTGCCTAATGAAAAACTGTTTTTT. Amino acid sequence: CASSPQGLPNEKLFF.